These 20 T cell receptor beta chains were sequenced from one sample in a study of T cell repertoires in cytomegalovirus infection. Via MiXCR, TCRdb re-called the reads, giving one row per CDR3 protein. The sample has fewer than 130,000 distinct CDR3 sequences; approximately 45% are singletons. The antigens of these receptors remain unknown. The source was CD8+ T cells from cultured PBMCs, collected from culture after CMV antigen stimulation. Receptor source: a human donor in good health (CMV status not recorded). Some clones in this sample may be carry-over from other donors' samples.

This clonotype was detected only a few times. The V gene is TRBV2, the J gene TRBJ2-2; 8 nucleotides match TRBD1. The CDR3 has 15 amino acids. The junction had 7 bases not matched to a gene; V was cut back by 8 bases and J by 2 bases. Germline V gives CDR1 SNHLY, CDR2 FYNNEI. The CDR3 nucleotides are TGTGCCAGCGGAGACAGGGGCTTTAACACCGGGGAGCTGTTTTTT. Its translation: CASGDRGFNTGELFF. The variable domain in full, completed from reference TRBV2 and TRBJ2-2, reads EPEVTQTPSHQVTQMGQEVILRCVPISNHLYFYWYRQILGQKVEFLVSFYNNEISEKSEIFDDQFSVERPDGSNFTLKIRSTKLEDSAMYFCASGDRGFNTGELFFGEGSRLTVL.

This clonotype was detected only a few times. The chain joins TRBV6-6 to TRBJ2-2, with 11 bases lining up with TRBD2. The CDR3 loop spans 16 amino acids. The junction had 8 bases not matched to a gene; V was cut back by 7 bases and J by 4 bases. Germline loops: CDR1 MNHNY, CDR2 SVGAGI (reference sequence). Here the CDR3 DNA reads TGTGCCAGCAATACACTAGCGGGGGCCATCACCGGGGAGCTGTTTTTT. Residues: CASNTLAGAITGELFF.

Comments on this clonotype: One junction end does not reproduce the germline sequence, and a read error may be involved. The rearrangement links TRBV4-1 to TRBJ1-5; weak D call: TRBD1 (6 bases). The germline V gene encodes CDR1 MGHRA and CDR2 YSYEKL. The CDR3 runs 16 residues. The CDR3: CASSQEAGAINQPQHF. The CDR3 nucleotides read TGTGCCAGCAGCCAAGAGGCGGGGGCGATCAATCAGCCCCAGCATTTT.

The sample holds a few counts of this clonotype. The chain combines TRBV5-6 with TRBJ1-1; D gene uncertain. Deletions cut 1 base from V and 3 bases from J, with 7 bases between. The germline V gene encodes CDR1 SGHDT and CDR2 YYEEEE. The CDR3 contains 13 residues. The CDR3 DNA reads TGTGCCAGCAGCTTGCAGCACTACACTGAAGCTTTCTTT. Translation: CASSLQHYTEAFF.

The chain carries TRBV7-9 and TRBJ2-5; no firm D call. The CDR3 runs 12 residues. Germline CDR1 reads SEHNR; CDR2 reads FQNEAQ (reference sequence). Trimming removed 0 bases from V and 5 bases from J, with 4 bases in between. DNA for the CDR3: TGTGCCAGCAGCTTAGCGATCGAGACCCAGTACTTC. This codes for CASSLAIETQYF.

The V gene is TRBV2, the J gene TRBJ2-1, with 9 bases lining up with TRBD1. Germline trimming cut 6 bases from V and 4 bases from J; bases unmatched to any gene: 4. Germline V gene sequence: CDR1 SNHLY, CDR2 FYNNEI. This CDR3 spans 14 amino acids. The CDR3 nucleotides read TGTGCCAGCAGGGGACAGGGTGGATACAATGAGCAGTTCTTC. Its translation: CASRGQGGYNEQFF.

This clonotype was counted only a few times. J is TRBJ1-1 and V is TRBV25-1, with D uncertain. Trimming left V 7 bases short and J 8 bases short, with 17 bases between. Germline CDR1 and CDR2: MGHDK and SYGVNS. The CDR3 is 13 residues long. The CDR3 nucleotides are TGTGCCAGCAACCCCCAGGAGGAGGACGAAGCTTTCTTT. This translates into CASNPQEEDEAFF.

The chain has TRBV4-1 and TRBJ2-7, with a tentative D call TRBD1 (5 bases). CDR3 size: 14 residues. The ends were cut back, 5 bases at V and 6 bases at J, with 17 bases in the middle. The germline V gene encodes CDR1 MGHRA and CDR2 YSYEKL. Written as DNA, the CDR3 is TGCGCCAGCAGCATTCTGACAGCCTCGGGCGAGCAGTACTTC. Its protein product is CASSILTASGEQYF.

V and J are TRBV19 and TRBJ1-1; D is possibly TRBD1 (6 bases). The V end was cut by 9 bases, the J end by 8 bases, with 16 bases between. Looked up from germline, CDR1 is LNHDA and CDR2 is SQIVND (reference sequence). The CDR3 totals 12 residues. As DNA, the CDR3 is TGTGCCAGCCGACAGGTTGGAACCGAAGCTTTCTTT. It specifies CASRQVGTEAFF.

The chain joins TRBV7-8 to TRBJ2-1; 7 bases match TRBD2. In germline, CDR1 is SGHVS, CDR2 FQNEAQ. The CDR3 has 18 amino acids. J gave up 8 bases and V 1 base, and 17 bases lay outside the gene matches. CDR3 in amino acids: CASSLGGGHPGLLDEQFF. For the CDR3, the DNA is TGTGCCAGCAGCTTAGGGGGTGGACATCCGGGACTATTAGATGAGCAGTTCTTC.

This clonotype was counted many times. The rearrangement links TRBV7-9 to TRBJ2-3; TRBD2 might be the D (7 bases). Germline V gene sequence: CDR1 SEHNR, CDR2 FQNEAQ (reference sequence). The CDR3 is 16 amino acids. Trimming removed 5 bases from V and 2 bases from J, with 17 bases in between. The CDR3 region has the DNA TGTGCCAGCAGCCCTCACTGGGGGGGGCCCACAGATACGCAGTATTTT. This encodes CASSPHWGGPTDTQYF.

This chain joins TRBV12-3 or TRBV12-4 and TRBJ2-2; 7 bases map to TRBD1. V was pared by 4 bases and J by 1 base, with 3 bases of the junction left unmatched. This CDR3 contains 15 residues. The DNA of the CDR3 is TGTGCCAGCAGTTCCGGGACAGTGAACACCGGGGAGCTGTTTTTT. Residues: CASSSGTVNTGELFF.

CDR3 loop: CASSLGTVGGYTF. CDR3 sequence (DNA): TGTGCCAGCAGCTTGGGGACAGTCGGGGGCTACACCTTC. J is TRBJ1-2 and V is TRBV7-9; 7 nucleotides agree with TRBD1. CDR3 size: 13 residues. Germline V gene lookup returns CDR1 SEHNR and CDR2 FQNEAQ (reference sequence). Unmatched junction bases numbered 6, after V lost 3 bases and J lost 8 bases.

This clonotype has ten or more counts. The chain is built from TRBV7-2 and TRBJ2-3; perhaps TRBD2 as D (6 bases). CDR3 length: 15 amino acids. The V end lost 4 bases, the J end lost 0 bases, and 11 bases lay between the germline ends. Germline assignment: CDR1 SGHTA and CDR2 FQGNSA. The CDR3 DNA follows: TGTGCCAGCAGCTCCGTCGGGACTAGCACAGATACGCAGTATTTT. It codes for CASSSVGTSTDTQYF.

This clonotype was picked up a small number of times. In DNA, the CDR3 is TGTGCCAGCCAAGGACGGATGAACACTGAAGCTTTCTTT. As protein: CASQGRMNTEAFF. The V call is TRBV28, the J call TRBJ1-1; D gene ambiguous. Germline loops: CDR1 MDHEN, CDR2 SYDVKM. Trimming cost V 8 bases and J 0 bases, with 10 bases left between them. The CDR3 runs to 13 residues.

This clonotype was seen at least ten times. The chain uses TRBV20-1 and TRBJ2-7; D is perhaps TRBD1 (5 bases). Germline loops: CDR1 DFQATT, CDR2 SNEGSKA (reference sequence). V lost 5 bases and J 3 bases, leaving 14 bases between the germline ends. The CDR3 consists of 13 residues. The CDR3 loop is CSAPDSNYYEQYF. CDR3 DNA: TGCAGTGCTCCAGACAGCAACTACTACGAGCAGTACTTC.

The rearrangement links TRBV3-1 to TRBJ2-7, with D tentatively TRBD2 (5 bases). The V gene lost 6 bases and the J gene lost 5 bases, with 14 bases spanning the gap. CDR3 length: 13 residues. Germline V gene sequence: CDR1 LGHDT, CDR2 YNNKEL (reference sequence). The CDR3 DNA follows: TGTGCCAGCAGACCAAGGACTGACGACGAGCAGTACTTC. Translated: CASRPRTDDEQYF.

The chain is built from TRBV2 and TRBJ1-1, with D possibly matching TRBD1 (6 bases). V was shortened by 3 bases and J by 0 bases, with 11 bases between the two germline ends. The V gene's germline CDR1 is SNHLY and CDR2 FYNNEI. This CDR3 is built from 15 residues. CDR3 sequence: CASSEDSTMNTEAFF. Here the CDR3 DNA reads TGTGCCAGCAGTGAGGACAGCACCATGAACACTGAAGCTTTCTTT.

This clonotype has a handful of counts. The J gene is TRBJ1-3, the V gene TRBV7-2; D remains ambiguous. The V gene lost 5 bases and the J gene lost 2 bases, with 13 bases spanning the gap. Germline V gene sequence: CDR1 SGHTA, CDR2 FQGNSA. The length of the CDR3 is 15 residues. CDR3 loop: CASSPTMAAGNTIYF. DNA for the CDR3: TGTGCCAGCAGCCCCACAATGGCGGCTGGAAACACCATATATTTT.

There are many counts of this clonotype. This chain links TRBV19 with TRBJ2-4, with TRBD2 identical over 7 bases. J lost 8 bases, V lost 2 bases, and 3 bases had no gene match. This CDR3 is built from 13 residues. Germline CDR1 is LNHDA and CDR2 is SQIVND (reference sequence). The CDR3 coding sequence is TGTGCCAGTAGTATACAGGGAGGGGACATTCAGTACTTC. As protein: CASSIQGGDIQYF.